This T cell receptor (beta chain) originates from a study of identical twins. Through template switching, a universal primer site was introduced, and the cDNA contained unique molecular identifiers. A single record per CDR3 protein comes from TCRdb applying MiXCR to the 5' RACE reads. The data contain 200,000 to 250,000 distinct CDR3 sequences, 5.5% to 7% of them seen just once; the ten biggest clones take up roughly 3.6%. Notes on the study in general: Modelling underestimated the level of out-of-frame TCR alpha sharing observed in monozygotic twins. Invariant MAIT and iNKT cells could partly confound zero-insertion analyses.

Concerning this clonotype itself: Its cognate antigen is unknown.

These data were likewise used in another study, on yellow fever vaccine responses in identical twins.

The source is a woman between 18 and 29 years old in good health. The sample comprised memory (CD45RO+) T cells sorted from blood.

Here the CDR3 DNA reads TGTGCCAGCAGCTCCCGACTAGCGGGGGGGTCCAGCTCCTACAATGAGCAGTTCTTC. As protein: CASSSRLAGGSSSYNEQFF. The chain combines TRBV9 with TRBJ2-1; 14 bases are a match to TRBD2. Trimming at V came to 4 bases and at J to 0 bases, leaving 9 bases not matched to a gene. The CDR3 is 19 residues long. Germline V CDR1 and CDR2: SGDLS, YYNGEE.